These 8 T cell receptor beta chains share one sample of origin, sequenced in a study of PD-1 blockade in mismatch repair-deficient tumors. Assay: immunoSEQ multiplex PCR; the TCRdb copy retains only in-frame clones and omits some. Among some 120,000 clones listed, around nine tenths were seen once. Sample: peripheral blood, taken approximately 71 weeks after starting pembrolizumab. The source is an adult with mismatch repair-deficient cancer.

The rearrangement uses TRBV30 and TRBJ2-7, with 7 bases aligning to TRBD1. Losses at the gene ends were 3 bases for V and 5 bases for J; bases not matched to a gene: 4. CDR1 is GTSNPN, CDR2 SVGIG, per germline (reference sequence). The CDR3 extends over 12 amino acids. CDR3 nucleotides: TGTGCCTGGAGCCTAACAGGGGACGAGCAGTACTTC. Residues: CAWSLTGDEQYF.

The chain uses TRBV27 and TRBJ2-5, with 8 bases identical to TRBD2. The J segment lost 7 bases and the V segment lost 5 bases, leaving 6 bases of the junction unmatched. CDR1 and CDR2 from the germline V gene are MNHEY and SMNVEV (reference sequence). CDR3 length equals 13 residues. The CDR3 reads CASSVTSEATQYF. The CDR3 nucleotides read TGTGCCAGCAGTGTGACTAGCGAGGCGACCCAGTACTTC.

The chain couples TRBV6-5 to TRBJ2-2; D remains unclear. CDR1 and CDR2 from the germline V gene are MNHEY and SVGAGI. The CDR3 length is 13 residues. Trimming stripped 0 bases from V and 3 bases from J, with 2 bases between. CDR3 bases: TGTGCCAGCAGTTACTCGTACACCGGGGAGCTGTTTTTT. It encodes CASSYSYTGELFF.

This clone was counted once. V and J are TRBV29-1 and TRBJ2-7, with 7 bases aligning to TRBD2. In germline, CDR1 is SQVTM, CDR2 ANQGSEA. Trimming cost V 7 bases and J 6 bases; bases outside gene matches: 6. The CDR3 is 11 residues long. DNA of the CDR3: TGCAGCGCCCGATGGGGGGGCGAGCAGTACTTC. Amino acids: CSARWGGEQYF.

This clone was seen more than once but under ten times. The chain combines TRBV30 with TRBJ1-3, with unresolved D. CDR1 GTSNPN and CDR2 SVGIG come from the germline V gene (reference sequence). CDR3 length: 15 amino acids. The V and J ends lost 3 bases and 0 bases respectively, with 12 bases between them. The CDR3 DNA sequence: TGTGCCTGGAGACCGACATGGAGCTCTGGAAACACCATATATTTT. Protein sequence: CAWRPTWSSGNTIYF. The entire variable domain, with the rest obtained from reference TRBV30 and TRBJ1-3, is as follows: SQTIHQWPATLVQPVGSPLSLECTVEGTSNPNLYWYRQAAGRGLQLLFYSVGIGQISSEVPQNLSASRPQDRQFILSSKKLLLSDSGFYLCAWRPTWSSGNTIYFGEGSWLTVV.

V usage is TRBV7-9 and J usage is TRBJ2-3, with D perhaps TRBD2 (6 bases). V lost 5 bases and J lost 2, with 11 bases in between. Germline loops: CDR1 SEHNR, CDR2 FQNEAQ (reference sequence). This CDR3 comprises 14 residues. The CDR3 here is CASSPEGNTDTQYF. CDR3 nucleotides: TGTGCCAGCAGCCCGGAGGGAAACACAGATACGCAGTATTTT.

This clone appeared once. CDR3 region: CASSSGQGTQYF. DNA for the CDR3: TGTGCCAGCAGCTCCGGACAGGGGACCCAGTACTTC. This chain joins TRBV7-9 and TRBJ2-5; 8 bases fit TRBD1. Germline V gene lookup returns CDR1 SEHNR and CDR2 FQNEAQ (reference sequence). The CDR3 has 12 amino acids. V dropped 4 bases and J dropped 7; count of bases not matched to a gene: 2.

The rearrangement links TRBV5-1 to TRBJ2-7; D not certain. There are 15 residues in the CDR3. Germline CDR1 is SGHRS and CDR2 is YFSETQ. V lost 4 bases and J 2 bases, leaving 16 bases between the germline ends. The CDR3 spells CASSQVLDGTYEQYF. DNA of the CDR3: TGCGCCAGCAGCCAAGTACTCGACGGCACCTACGAGCAGTACTTC. Looking up the rest from reference TRBV5-1 and TRBJ2-7 gives the full variable domain: KAGVTQTPRYLIKTRGQQVTLSCSPISGHRSVSWYQQTPGQGLQFLFEYFSETQRNKGNFPGRFSGRQFSNSRSEMNVSTLELGDSALYLCASSQVLDGTYEQYFGPGTRLTVT.